This TCR beta chain was profiled in a study of T cells after somatic rescue of genetic block. TCRdb's copy holds only in-frame clones and misses some; the assay was immunoSEQ multiplex PCR. The repertoire consists of 100,000 to 120,000 clones, with approximately 90% occurring once and the leading ten covering roughly 1.5%. Germline lookup yields CDR1 MNHEY and CDR2 SVGAGI. This CDR3 contains 14 residues. The V end was cut by 2 bases, the J end by 2 bases, with 9 bases between. The sample was peripheral blood mononuclear cells (PBMCs). The rearrangement links TRBV6-5 to TRBJ1-2; possible D gene TRBD1, 5 bases. The TCR sequence derives from a woman younger than 30. The CDR3 loop is CASSYATGNYGYTF. The CDR3 DNA follows: TGTGCCAGCAGTTACGCTACAGGAAACTATGGCTACACCTTC.